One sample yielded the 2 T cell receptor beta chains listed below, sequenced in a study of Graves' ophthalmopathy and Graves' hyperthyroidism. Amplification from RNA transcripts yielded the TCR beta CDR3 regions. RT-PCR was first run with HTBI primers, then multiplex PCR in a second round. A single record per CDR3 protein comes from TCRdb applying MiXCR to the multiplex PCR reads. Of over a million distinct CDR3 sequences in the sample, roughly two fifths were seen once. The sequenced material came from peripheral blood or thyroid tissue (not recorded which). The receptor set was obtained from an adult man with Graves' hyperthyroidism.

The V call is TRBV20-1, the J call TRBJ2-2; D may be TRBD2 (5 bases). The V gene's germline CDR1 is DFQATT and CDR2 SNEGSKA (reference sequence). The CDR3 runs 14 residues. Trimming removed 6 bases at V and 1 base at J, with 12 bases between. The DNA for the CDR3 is TGCAGTGCCCCGGACGGACTGAACACCGGGGAGCTGTTTTTT. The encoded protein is CSAPDGLNTGELFF.

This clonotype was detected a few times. This CDR3 reads CASSQAEGYGTGELFF. CDR3 nucleotide sequence: TGCGCCAGCAGCCAAGCAGAAGGGTACGGCACTGGGGAGCTGTTTTTT. The chain combines TRBV4-3 with TRBJ2-2; D unclear. This CDR3 has 16 residues. Germline V lookup: CDR1 LGHNA, CDR2 YSLEER. V was cut by 1 base and J by 8 bases, with 17 bases left in between.